The present T cell receptor beta chain was sequenced within a study of control samples from healthy donors and cancer patients (dated by TCRdb to 2020 to 2022). As for this clone: This clone's antigen is unknown. It has no much larger one-base neighbor in the sample; base qualities were not kept.

The CDR1 and CDR2 encoded by the germline V gene are KGHSH and LQKENI. The CDR3 goes from the cysteine to the phenylalanine over 19 residues. The sequence is cut down to CDR3 DNA, 57 bases in frame from base 1. V was cut back by 6 bases and J by 3 bases, leaving a gap of 30 bases between them. Library preparation employed the immunoSEQ multiplex PCR assay. The table was pulled from immuneACCESS by TCRdb, which kept in-frame rearrangements only. Such tables lose some clones; where checked, under half of the loss comes from unresolved V genes, and the rest has no known cause. This sample gives about 60,000 clones in total; approximately 90% of them show up just once. 1% to 1.5% of the sample lies in the top ten.

Recombination linked TRBV18 to TRBJ2-7; TRBD1 might be the D gene, on 6 matching bases. The receptor's source is a woman aged 45-59 years with colorectal cancer. Sequencing was done on a sample of PBMCs. The DNA sequence is TGTGCCAGCTCCCCATTCAACCCCAGCGAGTCCGTCAGGGGCTACGAGCAGTACTTC. Its protein product is CASSPFNPSESVRGYEQYF.